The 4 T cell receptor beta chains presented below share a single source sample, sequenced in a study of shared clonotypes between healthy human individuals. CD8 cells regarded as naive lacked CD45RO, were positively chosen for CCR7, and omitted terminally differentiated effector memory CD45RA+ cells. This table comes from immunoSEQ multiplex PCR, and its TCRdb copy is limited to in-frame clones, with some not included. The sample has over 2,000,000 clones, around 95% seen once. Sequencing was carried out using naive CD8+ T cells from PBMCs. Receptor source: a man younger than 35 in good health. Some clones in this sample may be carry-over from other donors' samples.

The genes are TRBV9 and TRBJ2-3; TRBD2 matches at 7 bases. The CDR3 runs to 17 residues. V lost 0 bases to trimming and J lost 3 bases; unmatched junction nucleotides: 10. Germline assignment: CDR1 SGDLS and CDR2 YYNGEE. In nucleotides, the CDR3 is TGTGCCAGCAGCGTAGAGGTCGGGAGGCGATCGACAGATACGCAGTATTTT. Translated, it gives CASSVEVGRRSTDTQYF.

The CDR3 region has the DNA TGTGCCAGTAGCCAACGAGCGGGAGTCACTTTCTCCTACGAGCAGTACTTC. It encodes CASSQRAGVTFSYEQYF. The chain is built from TRBV19 and TRBJ2-7; TRBD2 agrees at 8 bases. Germline CDR1 LNHDA, CDR2 SQIVND (reference sequence). Losses at the gene ends were 6 bases for V and 0 bases for J; bases not matched to a gene: 13. The CDR3 is 17 amino acids.

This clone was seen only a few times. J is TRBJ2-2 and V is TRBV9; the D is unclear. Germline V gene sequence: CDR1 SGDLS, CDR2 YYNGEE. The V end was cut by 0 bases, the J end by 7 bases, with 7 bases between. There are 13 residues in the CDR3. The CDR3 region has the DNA TGTGCCAGCAGCGTAGGACGCGGCGGGGAGCTGTTTTTT. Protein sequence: CASSVGRGGELFF.

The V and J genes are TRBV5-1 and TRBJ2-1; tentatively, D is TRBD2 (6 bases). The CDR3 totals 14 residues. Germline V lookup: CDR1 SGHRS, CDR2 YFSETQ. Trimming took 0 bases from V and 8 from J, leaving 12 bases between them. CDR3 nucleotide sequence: TGCGCCAGCAGCTTGGCTTCGGGGGTGGATGAGCAGTTCTTC. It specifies CASSLASGVDEQFF.